These 8 T cell receptor beta chains originate from one sample sequenced in a study of CD4 T cells in relation to SARS-CoV-2 and coronaviruses. Using immunoSEQ multiplex PCR, the repertoire was profiled, and TCRdb retains in-frame clones only, with some absent. Of some 19,000 clones in the sample, 77% were seen once. The antigens for these receptors are not known. Unexposed donor CD4+ T cells date from about 2011-2019, before the COVID-19 pandemic. Isolation of CD4+ T cells took place after 10 days in culture. The sample was CD4+ T cells from PBMCs, cultured in vitro. These receptors were taken from a human donor in good health.

The V call is TRBV4-3, the J call TRBJ2-4; 9 bases agree with TRBD2. J was trimmed by 6 bases and V by 1 base; bases with no gene match: 7. The germline V gene encodes CDR1 LGHNA and CDR2 YSLEER. This CDR3 has 16 amino acids. The CDR3 region is CASSQGRGGAGNIQYF. The CDR3 region has the DNA TGCGCCAGCAGCCAAGGACGCGGGGGGGCCGGAAACATTCAGTACTTC.

The chain employs TRBV12-5 and TRBJ2-2; 12 bases agree with TRBD2. V shed 2 bases and J 2 bases; nucleotides not matched to a gene: 6. This CDR3 comprises 18 residues. Germline V CDR1 and CDR2: LGHNT, FRNRAP. CDR3 amino acids: CASGLSRTSGVNTGELFF. The DNA of the CDR3 is TGTGCTAGTGGTTTGTCCCGGACTAGCGGGGTCAACACCGGGGAGCTGTTTTTT.

This clone appeared a single time. The V gene is TRBV5-1, the J gene TRBJ1-2, with D hard to call. The CDR3 spans 13 residues. Germline CDR1 is SGHRS and CDR2 is YFSETQ. The V end lost 4 bases, the J end lost 3 bases, and 10 bases lay between the germline ends. Here the CDR3 reads CASSVLGDYGYTF. The CDR3 nucleotides read TGCGCCAGCAGCGTACTAGGAGACTATGGCTACACCTTC. The whole variable domain, filled in from reference TRBV5-1 and TRBJ1-2, reads KAGVTQTPRYLIKTRGQQVTLSCSPISGHRSVSWYQQTPGQGLQFLFEYFSETQRNKGNFPGRFSGRQFSNSRSEMNVSTLELGDSALYLCASSVLGDYGYTFGSGTRLTVV.

The gene calls are TRBV6-5 and TRBJ2-2; D might be TRBD2 (6 bases). The V gene lost 3 bases and the J gene lost 4 bases, with 15 bases spanning the gap. Per germline, CDR1 MNHEY and CDR2 SVGAGI. This CDR3 has 16 residues. CDR3 DNA sequence: TGTGCCAGCAGTTATCTGGGAGGCTGGTCCACCGGGGAGCTGTTTTTT. Its protein is CASSYLGGWSTGELFF.

The gene calls are TRBV7-8 and TRBJ1-2, with D possibly being TRBD1 (5 bases). CDR3 length: 14 residues. Germline-derived CDR1 and CDR2 are SGHVS and FQNEAQ. Trimming pared 5 bases from V and 2 bases from J, leaving 12 bases between. Here the CDR3 DNA reads TGTGCCAGCAGCGGGCGGGAGGGGAACTATGGCTACACCTTC. It translates to CASSGREGNYGYTF. The entire variable domain, with the rest obtained from reference TRBV7-8 and TRBJ1-2, is as follows: GAGVSQSPRYKVAKRGQDVALRCDPISGHVSLFWYQQALGQGPEFLTYFQNEAQLDKSGLPSDRFFAERPEGSVSTLKIQRTQQEDSAVYLCASSGREGNYGYTFGSGTRLTVV.

This clone is classed as medium-sized. V usage is TRBV7-2 and J usage is TRBJ1-2, with 9 nucleotides matching TRBD1. J gave up 1 base and V 3 bases, and 3 bases lay outside the gene matches. The CDR3 consists of 15 residues. The germline gives CDR1 SGHTA, CDR2 FQGNSA. DNA of the CDR3: TGTGCCAGCAGCTTCACAGGGGGCGGTAACTATGGCTACACCTTC. This codes for CASSFTGGGNYGYTF.

The CDR3 is CASSPGTGGTGELFF. As DNA, the CDR3 is TGTGCCAGCAGTCCCGGGACGGGGGGGACCGGGGAGCTGTTTTTT. The rearrangement joins TRBV7-2 to TRBJ2-2, with TRBD2 matching over 8 bases. Germline V lookup: CDR1 SGHTA, CDR2 FQGNSA. Trimming cost V 6 bases and J 5 bases; bases outside gene matches: 8. This CDR3 region has 15 residues.

V and J are TRBV7-2 and TRBJ2-7; 9 nucleotides agree with TRBD2. The CDR3 extends over 14 amino acids. V shed 6 bases, J shed 6 bases, and the junction held 9 bases outside the gene matches. The germline V gene has CDR1 SGHTA and CDR2 FQGNSA. In nucleotides, the CDR3 is TGTGCCAGCAGTCTTTGGCGGGAGGGGTCCGAGCAGTACTTC. Residues: CASSLWREGSEQYF.